Given below is one TCR beta chain in context. The data originate from a study of blood T cell repertoires in COVID-19. About the research overall: Spain, Italy and the United States supplied samples that represented acute and convalescent COVID-19. Sources were T cells, B-cell-depleted T cells, or PBMCs; the material itself was cDNA or gDNA.

Original processing methods: Estimated nucleated cell counts came from reference gene primer amplification. Profiling relied on immunoSEQ multiplex PCR, and the TCRdb table lists in-frame clones only, not all of them. D and trimming were read from the DNA, whereas the V and J calls and clone size are those reported in that table. The table lists about 76,000 clones, approximately 90% of them singletons. V lost 5 bases to trimming and J lost 0 bases, with 19 bases between them. The length of the CDR3 is 17 residues. The germline V gene has CDR1 SNHLY and CDR2 FYNNEI. Source material: peripheral blood. The receptor comes from a human donor in a cohort sampled during active COVID-19. The chain combines TRBV2 with TRBJ1-2; TRBD1 might be the D (6 bases). The chain's CDR3 is CASSSQGRSSTNYGYTF. CDR3 DNA sequence: TGTGCCAGCAGTTCACAGGGCCGGAGTTCGACTAACTATGGCTACACCTTC.